The TCR beta chain under discussion was sequenced for a study of blood T cell repertoires in COVID-19. Study information: Samples came from the United States, Italy and Spain, spanning acute and convalescent COVID-19. PBMCs, B-cell-depleted T cells, or T cells provided the cDNA or gDNA that made up the material.

In the authors' methods: Counts of nucleated cells, estimated from reference gene primer amplification, were obtained. Sequencing used immunoSEQ multiplex PCR; TCRdb keeps in-frame clones, though not all of them. Clone size and V and J calls were adopted from that table, with D and trimming inferred from the DNA. Of fewer than 130,000 clones listed, 85% to 90% are singletons. V gave up 2 bases and J gave up 0 bases, with 20 bases separating them. The V gene's germline CDR1 is SGHAT and CDR2 FQNNGV. This CDR3 is built from 18 residues. The sample consisted of peripheral blood. This receptor was taken from a woman older than 75 with acute or convalescent COVID-19. The gene calls are TRBV11-2 and TRBJ2-7, with a tentative D call TRBD2 (6 bases). CDR3 coding DNA: TGTGCCAGCAGCTTACAGACGACTTGGGGACTGAGCTCCTACGAGCAGTACTTC. It yields the protein CASSLQTTWGLSSYEQYF.